The rows below give T cell receptor beta chains drawn from one sample of a study of T cell changes during pregnancy in multiple sclerosis. Assay: immunoSEQ multiplex PCR; the TCRdb copy retains only in-frame clones and omits some. Here the sample spans 30,000 to 40,000 clones, approximately 94% being singletons. Here the sequenced sample was CD4+ T cells from peripheral blood mononuclear cells, taken in the second trimester of pregnancy. The receptors derive from a female donor with multiple sclerosis, enrolled in a pregnancy study. Each CDR3 is given with its conserved first and last residue. The D gene is left open where the match is weak. Clone size is not always given. Where it is, it says once, few, many or a class for expanded clones.

TGTGCCAGCTCACCTGGACAATCCGGCTACGAGCAGTACTTC	CASSPGQSGYEQYF	TRBV18	.	.	TRBJ2-7
TGTGCCAGCAGCCGTAGACAGGGAAAGTACGAGCAGTACTTC	CASSRRQGKYEQYF	TRBV5-5	.	TRBD1	TRBJ2-7
TGTGCCAGCAATAGGGAGCAAGGGCCCAGGCAGCCCCAGCATTTT	CASNREQGPRQPQHF	TRBV5-8	.	.	TRBJ1-5
TGTGCCAGCAGCCCCCATGGAGGGTCGAGCGGCTACACCTTC	CASSPHGGSSGYTF	TRBV5-5	.	.	TRBJ1-2
TGTGCCAGCAGTTTGGGAGGGGGCTATGGCTACACCTTC	CASSLGGGYGYTF	TRBV28	.	.	TRBJ1-2
TGCGCCAGCAGTGAGACAGGGCGAAATACGCAGTATTTT	CASSETGRNTQYF	TRBV10-1	.	.	TRBJ2-3
TGTGCCGGACCCCTTTGGGGGGGGCCGAATGGCTACACCTTC	CAGPLWGGPNGYTF	TRBV27	once	.	TRBJ1-2
TGTGCCAGTAGTCCGAGTTACGGCAATCAGCCCCAGCATTTT	CASSPSYGNQPQHF	TRBV19	.	.	TRBJ1-5
TGTGCCAGCAGCGTAGATGGGGGGACAGGGCCTCTTTTT	CASSVDGGTGPLF	TRBV9	.	TRBD1	TRBJ1-1
TGTGCCAGCAGCTTAGTGGGGACAGCCCGAATCGAAAAACTGTTTTTT	CASSLVGTARIEKLFF	TRBV7-2	.	TRBD1	TRBJ1-4
TGTGCCAGCAGTTCTCGGACAGCCTATGGCTACACCTTC	CASSSRTAYGYTF	TRBV7-8	.	.	TRBJ1-2
TGTGCCAGTAGTAAGACAGGGTCTGGCTACACCTTC	CASSKTGSGYTF	TRBV19	.	TRBD1	TRBJ1-2
TGTGCCTGGAGTGGGACAGCGAACACTGAAGCTTTCTTT	CAWSGTANTEAFF	TRBV30	.	.	TRBJ1-1
TGTGCCATCAGTGATCCGGGAGAGACCCAGTACTTC	CAISDPGETQYF	TRBV10-3	once	.	TRBJ2-5
TGTGCCAGCAGCCCTGGGGGGGGACAGGGGTCCTACGAGCAGTACTTC	CASSPGGGQGSYEQYF	TRBV5-4	.	TRBD1	TRBJ2-7